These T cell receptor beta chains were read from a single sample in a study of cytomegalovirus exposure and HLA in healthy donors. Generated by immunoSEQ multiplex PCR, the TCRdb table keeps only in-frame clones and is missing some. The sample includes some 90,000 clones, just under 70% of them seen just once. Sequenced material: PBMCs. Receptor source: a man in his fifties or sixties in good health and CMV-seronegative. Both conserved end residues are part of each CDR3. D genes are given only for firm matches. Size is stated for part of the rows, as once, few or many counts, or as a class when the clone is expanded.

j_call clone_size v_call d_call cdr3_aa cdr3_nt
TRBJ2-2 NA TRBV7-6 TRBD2 CASSLAHRSAGGPGELFF TGTGCCAGCAGCTTAGCCCATCGCAGCGCGGGAGGGCCGGGGGAGCTGTTTTTT
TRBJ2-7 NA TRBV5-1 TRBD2 CASSLSGQSSYEQYF TGCGCCAGCAGCCTTAGCGGGCAGAGCTCCTACGAGCAGTACTTC
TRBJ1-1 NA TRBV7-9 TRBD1 CASSLVGQGVDEAFF TGTGCCAGCAGCTTAGTAGGGCAGGGGGTCGACGAAGCTTTCTTT
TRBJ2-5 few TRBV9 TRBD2 CASSGGGSGLETQYF TGTGCCAGCAGCGGGGGAGGGAGCGGGCTAGAGACCCAGTACTTC
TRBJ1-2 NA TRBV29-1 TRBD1 CSVAGQRGNYGYTF TGCAGCGTTGCGGGACAGAGGGGGAACTATGGCTACACCTTC
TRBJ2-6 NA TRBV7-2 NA CASSPPRSGANVLTF TGTGCCAGCAGCCCCCCGAGATCTGGGGCCAACGTCCTGACTTTC
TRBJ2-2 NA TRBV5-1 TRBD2 CASSSAGLAGGAGELFF TGCGCCAGCAGCTCGGCCGGGCTAGCGGGAGGGGCCGGGGAGCTGTTTTTT
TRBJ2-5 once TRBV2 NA CASSERGQETQYF TGTGCCAGCAGTGAACGGGGCCAAGAGACCCAGTACTTC
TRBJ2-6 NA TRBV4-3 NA CASSQAPGASGANVLTF TGCGCCAGCAGCCAAGCCCCGGGAGCAAGTGGGGCCAACGTCCTGACTTTC
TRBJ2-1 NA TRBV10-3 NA CAISGGIAEAYNEQFF TGTGCCATCAGTGGTGGTATAGCGGAGGCCTACAATGAGCAGTTCTTC
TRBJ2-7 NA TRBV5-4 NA CASSLAPFVLGASTYEQYF TGTGCCAGCAGCTTGGCCCCTTTTGTGTTAGGAGCCTCCACCTACGAGCAGTACTTC
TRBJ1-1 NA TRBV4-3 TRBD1 CASSHSNRGWNTEAFF TGCGCCAGCAGCCATTCCAACAGGGGGTGGAACACTGAAGCTTTCTTT
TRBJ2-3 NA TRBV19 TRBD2 CASSIELAGGADTQYF TGTGCCAGTAGTATAGAATTAGCGGGGGGTGCGGATACGCAGTATTTT
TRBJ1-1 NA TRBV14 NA CASSQGGRANTEAFF TGTGCCAGCAGCCAAGGGGGCAGGGCGAACACTGAAGCTTTCTTT
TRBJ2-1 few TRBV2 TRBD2 CASSGLADEQFF TGTGCCAGCAGTGGACTAGCGGATGAGCAGTTCTTC
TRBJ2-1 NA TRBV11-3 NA CASSLLGVSYNEQFF TGTGCCAGCAGCTTACTAGGGGTCTCCTACAATGAGCAGTTCTTC
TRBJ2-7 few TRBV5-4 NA CASSLAGVVGEQYF TGTGCCAGCAGCTTGGCCGGGGTAGTCGGCGAGCAGTACTTC
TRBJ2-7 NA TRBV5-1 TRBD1 CASSTPGQNYEQYF TGCGCCAGCAGCACACCGGGACAGAACTACGAGCAGTACTTC
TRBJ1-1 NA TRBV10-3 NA CAISPRPRNTEAFF TGTGCCATCAGTCCTAGACCGAGAAACACTGAAGCTTTCTTT
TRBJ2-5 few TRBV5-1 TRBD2 CASSLGLAGGPDQETQYF TGCGCCAGCAGCTTGGGACTAGCGGGGGGGCCGGACCAAGAGACCCAGTACTTC
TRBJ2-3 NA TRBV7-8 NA CASSPLGGRRTDTQYF TGTGCCAGCAGCCCATTAGGGGGTAGGAGAACAGATACGCAGTATTTT
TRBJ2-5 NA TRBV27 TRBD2 CASSALAGGHLETQYF TGTGCCAGCAGTGCCTTAGCGGGGGGGCATTTGGAGACCCAGTACTTC
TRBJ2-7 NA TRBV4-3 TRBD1 CASSQNLPGQGANEQYF TGCGCCAGCAGCCAGAATCTGCCAGGACAGGGGGCCAACGAGCAGTACTTC
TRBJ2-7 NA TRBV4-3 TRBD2 CASSQDRGAGRGNYEQYF TGCGCCAGCAGCCAAGATAGAGGGGCGGGGAGGGGAAACTACGAGCAGTACTTC
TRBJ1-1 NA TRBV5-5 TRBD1 CASSGTGLLNTEAFF TGTGCCAGCAGCGGGACAGGGCTACTGAACACTGAAGCTTTCTTT
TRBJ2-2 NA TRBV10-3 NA CAIRGRADTGELFF TGTGCCATCAGAGGCAGGGCGGACACCGGGGAGCTGTTTTTT
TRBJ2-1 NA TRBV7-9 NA CASSTGLASYNEQFF TGTGCCAGCAGCACGGGACTCGCCTCCTACAATGAGCAGTTCTTC
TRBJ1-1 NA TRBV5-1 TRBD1 CASSTAGTGRNTEAFF TGCGCCAGCAGCACTGCCGGGACAGGGCGGAACACTGAAGCTTTCTTT
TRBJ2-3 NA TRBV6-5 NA CASSYEQRGWADTQYF TGTGCCAGCAGTTACGAGCAACGGGGGTGGGCAGATACGCAGTATTTT
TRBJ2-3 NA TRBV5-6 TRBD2 CASSLGPAGGYTQYF TGTGCCAGCAGCTTGGGCCCAGCGGGGGGTTATACGCAGTATTTT
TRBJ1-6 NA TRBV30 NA CAWVDRSINNSPLHF TGTGCCTGGGTGGACAGAAGCATTAATAATTCACCCCTCCACTTT
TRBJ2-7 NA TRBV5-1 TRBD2 CASSVSGGRSYEQYF TGCGCCAGCAGCGTAAGCGGGGGCCGGTCCTACGAGCAGTACTTC
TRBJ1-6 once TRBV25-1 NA CASTTRGNSPLHF TGTGCCAGCACCACGAGAGGGAATTCACCCCTCCACTTT
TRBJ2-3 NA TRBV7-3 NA CASSLRGVTDTQYF TGTGCCAGCAGCTTAAGGGGAGTCACAGATACGCAGTATTTT
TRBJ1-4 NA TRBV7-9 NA CASSLNGAREKLFF TGTGCCAGCAGCTTAAATGGGGCGCGTGAAAAACTGTTTTTT
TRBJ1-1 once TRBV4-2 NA CASSLSQGLNTEAFF TGTGCCAGCAGCCTTTCACAGGGATTGAACACTGAAGCTTTCTTT
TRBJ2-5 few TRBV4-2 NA CASSPNADYSSGTQYF TGTGCCAGCAGCCCCAACGCGGACTACTCCAGCGGGACCCAGTACTTC
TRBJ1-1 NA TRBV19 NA CASSEGRFIVNTEAFF TGTGCCAGTTCGGAGGGACGATTCATAGTGAACACTGAAGCTTTCTTT
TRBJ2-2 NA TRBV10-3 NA CATSLGQANTGELFF TGTGCCACCTCCCTGGGGCAAGCGAACACCGGGGAGCTGTTTTTT
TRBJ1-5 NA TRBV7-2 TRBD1 CASSRTGGSNQPQHF TGTGCCAGCAGCCGGACAGGGGGTAGCAATCAGCCCCAGCATTTT
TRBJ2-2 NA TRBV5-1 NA CASSPQRTVNTGELFF TGCGCCAGCAGCCCCCAGAGGACAGTGAACACCGGGGAGCTGTTTTTT
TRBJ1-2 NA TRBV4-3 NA CASSPSSGVTYGYTF TGCGCCAGCAGCCCCTCTTCGGGGGTTACCTATGGCTACACCTTC
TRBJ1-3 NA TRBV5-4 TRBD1 CASSLGRDRAGNTIYF TGTGCCAGCAGCTTGGGCCGGGACAGGGCTGGAAACACCATATATTTT
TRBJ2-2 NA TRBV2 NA CASSESSPGELFF TGTGCCAGCAGTGAATCCAGTCCCGGGGAGCTGTTTTTT
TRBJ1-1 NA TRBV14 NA CASSQGGRGVRRGTEAFF TGTGCCAGCAGCCAAGGAGGGCGGGGGGTAAGACGGGGCACTGAAGCTTTCTTT
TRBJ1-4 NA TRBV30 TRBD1 CAWSVPPGQGVSNLFF TGTGCCTGGAGTGTTCCCCCGGGACAGGGCGTCTCGAACCTGTTTTTT